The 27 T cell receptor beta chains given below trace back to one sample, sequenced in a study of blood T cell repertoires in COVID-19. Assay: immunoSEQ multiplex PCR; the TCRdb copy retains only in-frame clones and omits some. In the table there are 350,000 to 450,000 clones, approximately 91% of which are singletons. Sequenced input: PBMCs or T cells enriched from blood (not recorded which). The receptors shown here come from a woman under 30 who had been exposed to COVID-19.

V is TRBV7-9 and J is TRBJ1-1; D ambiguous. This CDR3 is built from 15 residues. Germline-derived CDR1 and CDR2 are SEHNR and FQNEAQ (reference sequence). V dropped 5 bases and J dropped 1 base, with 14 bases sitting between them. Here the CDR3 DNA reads TGTGCCAGCAGCCCCCTTCACACAGAGAACACTGAAGCTTTCTTT. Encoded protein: CASSPLHTENTEAFF.

The CDR3 bases are TGTGCCAGCAGTTACTCTGCTAGCGGGAGTCGGTACGAGCAGTACTTC. Protein sequence: CASSYSASGSRYEQYF. V usage is TRBV6-5 and J usage is TRBJ2-7; 10 positions match TRBD2. The ends lost 0 bases at V and 4 bases at J; junction bases unmatched: 6. The CDR3 is 16 residues long. Germline assignment: CDR1 MNHEY and CDR2 SVGAGI.

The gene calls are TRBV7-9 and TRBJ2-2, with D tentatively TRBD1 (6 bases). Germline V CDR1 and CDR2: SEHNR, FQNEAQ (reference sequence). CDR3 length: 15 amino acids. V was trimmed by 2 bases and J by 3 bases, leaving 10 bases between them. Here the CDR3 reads CASSLTGTYTGELFF. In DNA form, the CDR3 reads TGTGCCAGCAGCTTAACCGGGACATACACCGGGGAGCTGTTTTTT.

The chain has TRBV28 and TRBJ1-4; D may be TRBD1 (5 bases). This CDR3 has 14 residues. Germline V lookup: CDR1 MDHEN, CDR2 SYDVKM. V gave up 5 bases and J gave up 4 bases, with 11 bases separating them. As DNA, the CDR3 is TGTGCCAGCAGTCCCGCGGGGCATAATGAAAAACTGTTTTTT. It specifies CASSPAGHNEKLFF.

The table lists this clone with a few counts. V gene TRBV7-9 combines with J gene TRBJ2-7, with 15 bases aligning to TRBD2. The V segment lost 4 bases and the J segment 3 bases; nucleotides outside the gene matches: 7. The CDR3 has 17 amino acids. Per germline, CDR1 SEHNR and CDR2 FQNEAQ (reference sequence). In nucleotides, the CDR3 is TGTGCCAGCAGCTCCCCCGGACTAGCGGGGGGGCTCTACGAGCAGTACTTC. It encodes CASSSPGLAGGLYEQYF.

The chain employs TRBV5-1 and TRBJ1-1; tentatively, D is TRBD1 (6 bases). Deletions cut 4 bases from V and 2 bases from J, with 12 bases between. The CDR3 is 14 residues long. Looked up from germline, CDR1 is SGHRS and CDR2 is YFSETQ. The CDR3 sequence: CASSVNRDNTEAFF. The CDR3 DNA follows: TGCGCCAGCAGCGTCAACAGGGATAACACTGAAGCTTTCTTT. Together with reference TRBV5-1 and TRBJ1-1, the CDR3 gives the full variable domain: KAGVTQTPRYLIKTRGQQVTLSCSPISGHRSVSWYQQTPGQGLQFLFEYFSETQRNKGNFPGRFSGRQFSNSRSEMNVSTLELGDSALYLCASSVNRDNTEAFFGQGTRLTVV.

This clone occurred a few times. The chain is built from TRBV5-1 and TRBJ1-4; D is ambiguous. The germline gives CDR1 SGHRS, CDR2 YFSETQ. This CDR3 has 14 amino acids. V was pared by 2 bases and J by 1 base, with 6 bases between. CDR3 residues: CASSFGETNEKLFF. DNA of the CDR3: TGCGCCAGCAGCTTCGGGGAAACTAATGAAAAACTGTTTTTT.

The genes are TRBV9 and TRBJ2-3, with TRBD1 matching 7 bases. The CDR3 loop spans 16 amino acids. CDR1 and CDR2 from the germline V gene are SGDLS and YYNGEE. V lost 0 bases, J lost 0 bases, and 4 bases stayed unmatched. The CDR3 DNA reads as TGTGCCAGCAGCGTAGGTCAGGGGGAGAGCACAGATACGCAGTATTTT. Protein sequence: CASSVGQGESTDTQYF.

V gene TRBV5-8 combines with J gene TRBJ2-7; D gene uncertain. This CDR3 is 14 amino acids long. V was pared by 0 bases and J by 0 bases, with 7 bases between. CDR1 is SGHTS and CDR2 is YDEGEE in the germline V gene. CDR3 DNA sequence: TGTGCCAGCAGCTTGGATGTAGACTCCTACGAGCAGTACTTC. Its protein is CASSLDVDSYEQYF.

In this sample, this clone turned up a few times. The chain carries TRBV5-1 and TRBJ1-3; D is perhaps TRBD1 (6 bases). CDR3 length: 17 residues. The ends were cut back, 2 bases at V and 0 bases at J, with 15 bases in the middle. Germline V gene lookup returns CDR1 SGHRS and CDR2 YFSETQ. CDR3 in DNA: TGCGCCAGCAGCTTCGAAAAGGGGGAGATCTCTGGAAACACCATATATTTT. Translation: CASSFEKGEISGNTIYF. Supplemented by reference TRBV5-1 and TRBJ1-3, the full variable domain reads KAGVTQTPRYLIKTRGQQVTLSCSPISGHRSVSWYQQTPGQGLQFLFEYFSETQRNKGNFPGRFSGRQFSNSRSEMNVSTLELGDSALYLCASSFEKGEISGNTIYFGEGSWLTVV.

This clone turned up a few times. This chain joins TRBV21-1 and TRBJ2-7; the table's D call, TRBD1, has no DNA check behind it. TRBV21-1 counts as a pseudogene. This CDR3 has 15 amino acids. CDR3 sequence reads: CASSKAGGQGYEQYF. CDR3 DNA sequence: TGTGCCAGCAGCAAAGCGGGCGGACAGGGCTACGAGCAGTACTTC.

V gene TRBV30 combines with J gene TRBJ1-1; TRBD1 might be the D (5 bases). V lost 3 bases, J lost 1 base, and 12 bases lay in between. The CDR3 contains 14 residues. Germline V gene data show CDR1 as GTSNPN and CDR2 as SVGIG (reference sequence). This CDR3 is CAWRGGVGNTEAFF. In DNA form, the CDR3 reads TGTGCCTGGAGGGGGGGAGTGGGGAACACTGAAGCTTTCTTT.

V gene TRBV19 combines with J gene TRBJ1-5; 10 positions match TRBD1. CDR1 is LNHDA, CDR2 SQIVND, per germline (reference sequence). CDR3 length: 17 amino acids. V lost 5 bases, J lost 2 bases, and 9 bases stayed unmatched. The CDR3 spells CASSGGQGTRGNQPQHF. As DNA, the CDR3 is TGTGCCAGTAGTGGGGGACAGGGGACGAGAGGCAATCAGCCCCAGCATTTT.

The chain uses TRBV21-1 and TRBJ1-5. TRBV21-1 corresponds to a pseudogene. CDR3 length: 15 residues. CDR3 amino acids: CASSWRGVSNQPQHF. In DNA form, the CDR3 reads TGTGCCAGCAGTTGGCGGGGAGTTAGCAATCAGCCCCAGCATTTT.

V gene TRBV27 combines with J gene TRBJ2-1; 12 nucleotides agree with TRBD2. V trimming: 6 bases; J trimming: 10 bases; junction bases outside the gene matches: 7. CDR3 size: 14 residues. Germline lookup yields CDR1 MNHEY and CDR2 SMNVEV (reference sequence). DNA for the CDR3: TGTGCCAGCAGATCTAGCGGGGGGGCTCGCGAGCAGTTCTTC. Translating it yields CASRSSGGAREQFF.

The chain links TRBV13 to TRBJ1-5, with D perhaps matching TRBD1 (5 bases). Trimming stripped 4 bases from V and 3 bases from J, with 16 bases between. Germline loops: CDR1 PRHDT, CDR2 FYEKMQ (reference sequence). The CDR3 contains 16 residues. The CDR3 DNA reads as TGTGCCAGCAGCTCCAGCACGGGGGGTCTCAATCAGCCCCAGCATTTT. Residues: CASSSSTGGLNQPQHF. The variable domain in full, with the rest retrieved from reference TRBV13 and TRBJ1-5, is AAGVIQSPRHLIKEKRETATLKCYPIPRHDTVYWYQQGPGQDPQFLISFYEKMQSDKGSIPDRFSAQQFSDYHSELNMSSLELGDSALYFCASSSSTGGLNQPQHFGDGTRLSIL.

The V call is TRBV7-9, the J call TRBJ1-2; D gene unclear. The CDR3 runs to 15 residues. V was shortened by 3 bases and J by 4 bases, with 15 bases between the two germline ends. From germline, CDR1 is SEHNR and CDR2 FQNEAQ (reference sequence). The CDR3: CASSFPSKPGYGYTF. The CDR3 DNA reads TGTGCCAGCAGCTTCCCCAGCAAGCCGGGCTATGGCTACACCTTC.

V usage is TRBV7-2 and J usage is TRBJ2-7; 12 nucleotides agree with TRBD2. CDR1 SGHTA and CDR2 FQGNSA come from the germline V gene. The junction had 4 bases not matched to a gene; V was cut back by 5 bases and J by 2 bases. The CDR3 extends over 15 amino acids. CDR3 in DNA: TGTGCCAGCAGCCAAACTAGCGGGAGGACCTACGAGCAGTACTTC. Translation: CASSQTSGRTYEQYF.

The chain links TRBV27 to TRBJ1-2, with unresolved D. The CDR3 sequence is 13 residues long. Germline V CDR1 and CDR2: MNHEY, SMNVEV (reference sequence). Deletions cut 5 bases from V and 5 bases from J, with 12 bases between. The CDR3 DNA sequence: TGTGCCAGCAGTCCGGAGGGTGCGTATGGCTACACCTTC. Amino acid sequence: CASSPEGAYGYTF.

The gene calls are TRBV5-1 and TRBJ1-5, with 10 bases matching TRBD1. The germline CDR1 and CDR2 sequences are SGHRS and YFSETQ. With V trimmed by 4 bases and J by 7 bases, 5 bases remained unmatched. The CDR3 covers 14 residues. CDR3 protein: CASSPGTGDQPQHF. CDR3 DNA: TGCGCCAGCAGCCCAGGGACAGGGGACCAGCCCCAGCATTTT.

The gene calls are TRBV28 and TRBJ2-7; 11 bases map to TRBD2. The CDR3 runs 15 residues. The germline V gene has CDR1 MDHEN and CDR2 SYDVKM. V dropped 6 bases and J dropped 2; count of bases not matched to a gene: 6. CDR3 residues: CASRHGTSGTYEQYF. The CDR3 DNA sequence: TGTGCCAGCAGACATGGGACTAGCGGAACCTACGAGCAGTACTTC.

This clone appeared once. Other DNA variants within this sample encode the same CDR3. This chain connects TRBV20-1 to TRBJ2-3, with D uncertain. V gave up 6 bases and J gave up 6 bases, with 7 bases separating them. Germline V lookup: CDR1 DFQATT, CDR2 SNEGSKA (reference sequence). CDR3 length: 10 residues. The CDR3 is CSAPRDTQYF. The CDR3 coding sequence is TGCAGTGCCCCCCGGGATACGCAGTATTTT.

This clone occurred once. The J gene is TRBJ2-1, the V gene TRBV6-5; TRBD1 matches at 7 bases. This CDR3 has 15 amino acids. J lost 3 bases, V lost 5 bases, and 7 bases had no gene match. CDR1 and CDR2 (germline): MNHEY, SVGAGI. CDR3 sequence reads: CASSLTGLYYNEQFF. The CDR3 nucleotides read TGTGCCAGCAGTCTGACAGGGCTATACTACAATGAGCAGTTCTTC.

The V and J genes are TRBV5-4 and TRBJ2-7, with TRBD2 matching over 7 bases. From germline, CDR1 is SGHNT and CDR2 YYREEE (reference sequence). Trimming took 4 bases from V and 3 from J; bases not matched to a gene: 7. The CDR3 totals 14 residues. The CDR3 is CASSTGTTLYEQYF. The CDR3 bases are TGTGCCAGCAGCACCGGGACTACCCTCTACGAGCAGTACTTC.

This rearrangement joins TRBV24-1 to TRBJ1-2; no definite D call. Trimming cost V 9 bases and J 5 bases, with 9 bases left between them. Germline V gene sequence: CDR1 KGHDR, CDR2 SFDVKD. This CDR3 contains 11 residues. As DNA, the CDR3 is TGTGCCACCCAAGACTTTTATGGCTACACCTTC. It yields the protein CATQDFYGYTF.

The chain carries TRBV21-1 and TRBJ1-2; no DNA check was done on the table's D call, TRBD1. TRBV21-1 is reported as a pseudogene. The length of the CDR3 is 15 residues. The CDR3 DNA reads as TGTGCCAGCAGCGGCCACAGGGGGTTTAACTATGGCTACACCTTC. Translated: CASSGHRGFNYGYTF.

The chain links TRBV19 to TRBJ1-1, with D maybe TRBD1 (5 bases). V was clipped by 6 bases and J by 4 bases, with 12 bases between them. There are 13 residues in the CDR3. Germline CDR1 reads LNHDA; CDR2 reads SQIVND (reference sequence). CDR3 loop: CASSILGGTEAFF. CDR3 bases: TGTGCCAGTAGCATCCTGGGGGGCACTGAAGCTTTCTTT. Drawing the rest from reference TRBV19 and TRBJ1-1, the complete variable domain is DGGITQSPKYLFRKEGQNVTLSCEQNLNHDAMYWYRQDPGQGLRLIYYSQIVNDFQKGDIAEGYSVSREKKESFPLTVTSAQKNPTAFYLCASSILGGTEAFFGQGTRLTVV.